This entry lists 20 T cell receptor beta chains sequenced from one sample in a study of blood T cell repertoires in COVID-19. Using immunoSEQ multiplex PCR, the repertoire was profiled, and TCRdb retains in-frame clones only, with some absent. The table has around 700,000 clones, around 90% seen once; the top ten hold approximately 0.25%. Sequenced sample: peripheral blood. These receptor sequences come from a woman under 30 with acute or convalescent COVID-19.

The chain has TRBV4-2 and TRBJ1-3; TRBD1 is a possible D gene (6 bases). Trimming took 3 bases from V and 1 from J, leaving 13 bases between them. The CDR3 covers 16 residues. Germline V gene sequence: CDR1 LGHNA, CDR2 YNFKEQ. The CDR3 DNA reads TGTGCCAGCAGCCAGGGGGCGAGTTTGTCTGGAAACACCATATATTTT. This sequence encodes CASSQGASLSGNTIYF.

This clone showed up just once. The rearrangement joins TRBV3-1 (or the pseudogene TRBV3-2) to TRBJ1-1; D unresolved. The germline V gene encodes CDR1 LGHDT and CDR2 YNNKEL (reference sequence). The CDR3 loop spans 13 amino acids. With 3 bases removed from V and 3 bases from J, the gap between germline ends came to 8 bases. The CDR3 DNA is TGTGCCAGCAGCCACCCGCCGGACACTGAAGCTTTCTTT. It codes for CASSHPPDTEAFF.

The V call is TRBV30, the J call TRBJ1-1, with 8 bases lining up with TRBD1. V shed 2 bases and J 4 bases; nucleotides not matched to a gene: 3. Germline V gene lookup returns CDR1 GTSNPN and CDR2 SVGIG (reference sequence). The CDR3 sequence is 13 residues long. The CDR3 coding sequence is TGTGCCTGGAGTCGACAGGGGAGCACTGAAGCTTTCTTT. It is translated as CAWSRQGSTEAFF.

This clone was observed a handful of times. The V call is TRBV6-2 or TRBV6-3, the J call TRBJ1-1; 7 nucleotides match TRBD1. The length of the CDR3 is 15 residues. With 5 bases clipped from V and 0 bases from J, the junction kept 6 bases outside the gene matches. Per germline, CDR1 MNHEY and CDR2 SVGEGT. The CDR3 spells CASSRGQTMNTEAFF. In DNA, the CDR3 is TGTGCCAGCAGTAGGGGACAGACCATGAACACTGAAGCTTTCTTT.

The chain carries TRBV6-1 and TRBJ1-2; perhaps TRBD1 as D (5 bases). V lost 0 bases and J lost 7, with 9 bases in between. Germline CDR1 reads MNHNS; CDR2 reads SASEGT. The CDR3 contains 13 residues. This chain's CDR3 is CASSEAVRGGYTF. The CDR3 region has the DNA TGTGCCAGCAGTGAAGCCGTAAGGGGTGGCTACACCTTC.

V is TRBV2 and J is TRBJ1-2; 9 nucleotides match TRBD1. Unmatched junction bases numbered 10, after V lost 6 bases and J lost 5 bases. Germline loops: CDR1 SNHLY, CDR2 FYNNEI. The CDR3 runs to 15 residues. CDR3 loop: CASSGEGQGYYGYTF. The DNA of the CDR3 is TGTGCCAGCAGCGGGGAGGGACAGGGATATTATGGCTACACCTTC.

In the case of this clone: The same CDR3 also results from other DNA sequences found in this sample. The V call is TRBV6-5, the J call TRBJ1-2; perhaps TRBD1 as D (6 bases). Germline CDR1 is MNHEY and CDR2 is SVGAGI. CDR3 length: 14 residues. V shed 6 bases and J shed 4 bases, with 15 bases lying between them. The CDR3 protein is CASSRGAGGYGYTF. The DNA for the CDR3 is TGTGCCAGCAGCCGGGGGGCGGGTGGCTATGGCTACACCTTC.

The J gene is TRBJ2-1, the V gene TRBV30, with TRBD2 matching 14 bases. CDR1 is GTSNPN and CDR2 is SVGIG in the germline V gene (reference sequence). V lost 1 base, J lost 0 bases, and 8 bases stayed unmatched. The CDR3 runs 19 residues. This chain's CDR3 is CAWSAGTSGGRSSYNEQFF. The CDR3 nucleotides are TGTGCCTGGAGTGCCGGGACTAGCGGGGGCCGTAGCTCCTACAATGAGCAGTTCTTC.

The chain is built from TRBV19 and TRBJ1-1, with D perhaps matching TRBD1 (6 bases). The CDR3 length is 15 residues. V lost 5 bases and J 3 bases, leaving 16 bases between the germline ends. Germline V CDR1 and CDR2: LNHDA, SQIVND (reference sequence). Here the CDR3 reads CASSPPGVTDTEAFF. CDR3 nucleotides: TGTGCCAGTAGTCCGCCAGGGGTTACGGACACTGAAGCTTTCTTT.

This chain joins TRBV19 and TRBJ1-3; D is unclear. CDR1 and CDR2 (germline): LNHDA, SQIVND (reference sequence). V lost 7 bases and J 3 bases, leaving 19 bases between the germline ends. This CDR3 comprises 16 residues. Here the CDR3 DNA reads TGTGCCAGTACTACTCAATTCGGGATCGGTGGAAACACCATATATTTT. Translated, it gives CASTTQFGIGGNTIYF.

The rearrangement links TRBV6-5 to TRBJ1-4; 9 positions agree with TRBD1. The J segment lost 7 bases and the V segment lost 1 base, leaving 4 bases of the junction unmatched. The CDR3 runs 15 residues. The germline V gene encodes CDR1 MNHEY and CDR2 SVGAGI. The CDR3 reads CASSYFGDRAEKLFF. For the CDR3, the DNA is TGTGCCAGCAGTTACTTCGGGGACAGGGCTGAAAAACTGTTTTTT.

This chain uses TRBV3-1 (or the pseudogene TRBV3-2) with TRBJ2-7, with TRBD2 as a possible D gene (6 bases). CDR3 length: 16 residues. The V gene's germline CDR1 is LGHDT and CDR2 YNNKEL (reference sequence). Trimming stripped 2 bases from V and 0 bases from J, with 14 bases between. CDR3: CASSQIVGGSSYEQYF. The CDR3 DNA reads TGTGCCAGCAGCCAAATAGTTGGGGGGAGCTCCTACGAGCAGTACTTC.

The chain couples TRBV29-1 to TRBJ1-3; 7 bases align to TRBD1. The trim removed 6 bases at V and 4 bases at J, leaving 12 bases unmatched. Germline V gene data show CDR1 as SQVTM and CDR2 as ANQGSEA. The CDR3 length is 15 residues. The CDR3 reads CSVAYRQGKGNTIYF. The DNA for the CDR3 is TGCAGCGTGGCTTACCGACAGGGTAAGGGAAACACCATATATTTT. The whole variable domain, remainder taken from reference TRBV29-1 and TRBJ1-3, is SAVISQKPSRDICQRGTSLTIQCQVDSQVTMMFWYRQQPGQSLTLIATANQGSEATYESGFVIDKFPISRPNLTFSTLTVSNMSPEDSSIYLCSVAYRQGKGNTIYFGEGSWLTVV.

This chain links TRBV4-1 with TRBJ1-3; TRBD1 matches 7 bases. The CDR3 consists of 15 residues. J gave up 0 bases and V 6 bases, and 5 bases lay outside the gene matches. Looked up from germline, CDR1 is MGHRA and CDR2 is YSYEKL. CDR3 protein: CASRDRALSGNTIYF. The CDR3 coding sequence is TGCGCCAGCAGAGACAGGGCGCTCTCTGGAAACACCATATATTTT.

This clone was found once. This rearrangement joins TRBV27 to TRBJ2-7; the D gene is possibly TRBD1 (6 bases). CDR1 and CDR2 (germline): MNHEY, SMNVEV (reference sequence). This CDR3 is built from 11 residues. The V and J ends lost 9 bases and 6 bases respectively, with 12 bases between them. CDR3 nucleotide sequence: TGTGCCAGTAATTCAGGGGCCGAGCAGTACTTC. Its translation: CASNSGAEQYF.

This clone was detected once. The chain joins TRBV30 to TRBJ2-5, with D possibly being TRBD2 (5 bases). Trimming shortened V by 0 bases and J by 1 base, and 12 bases separated the two germline ends. The CDR3 has 15 amino acids. Germline V CDR1 and CDR2: GTSNPN, SVGIG (reference sequence). CDR3 in DNA: TGTGCCTGGAGTGTACGGAGAGGGCCCCAAGAGACCCAGTACTTC. Amino acid sequence: CAWSVRRGPQETQYF. The whole variable domain, remainder taken from reference TRBV30 and TRBJ2-5, is SQTIHQWPATLVQPVGSPLSLECTVEGTSNPNLYWYRQAAGRGLQLLFYSVGIGQISSEVPQNLSASRPQDRQFILSSKKLLLSDSGFYLCAWSVRRGPQETQYFGPGTRLLVL.

J is TRBJ2-4 and V is TRBV11-2; tentatively, D is TRBD2 (5 bases). Trimming stripped 4 bases from V and 0 bases from J, with 19 bases between. Germline CDR1 SGHAT, CDR2 FQNNGV. The CDR3 length is 18 residues. In DNA form, the CDR3 reads TGTGCCAGCAGCTCCCTTACGGGGATTTACCTAGCCAAAAACATTCAGTACTTC. Protein product: CASSSLTGIYLAKNIQYF.

This sequence joins TRBV9 and TRBJ2-3, with TRBD2 matching 10 bases. CDR1 and CDR2 from the germline V gene are SGDLS and YYNGEE. The CDR3 loop spans 17 amino acids. The V gene end was trimmed by 3 bases and the J gene end by 0 bases; junction bases not matched to a gene: 7. The CDR3 is CASSGGLAASSTDTQYF. The DNA for the CDR3 is TGTGCCAGCAGCGGCGGACTAGCGGCCTCTAGCACAGATACGCAGTATTTT.

The V gene is TRBV4-1, the J gene TRBJ1-2, with D uncertain. Trimming stripped 0 bases from V and 8 bases from J, with 4 bases between. Germline-derived CDR1 and CDR2 are MGHRA and YSYEKL. This CDR3 is built from 11 residues. For the CDR3, the DNA is TGCGCCAGCAGCCAAGATGAGGGCTACACCTTC. It codes for CASSQDEGYTF.

This clone occurred once. The chain links TRBV7-9 to TRBJ1-2; TRBD1 agrees at 9 bases. Germline loops: CDR1 SEHNR, CDR2 FQNEAQ (reference sequence). V trimming: 5 bases; J trimming: 6 bases; junction bases outside the gene matches: 13. CDR3 length: 16 amino acids. CDR3 residues: CASSQTITGGTDGYTF. In DNA form, the CDR3 reads TGTGCCAGCAGCCAAACGATAACAGGGGGCACTGATGGCTACACCTTC.